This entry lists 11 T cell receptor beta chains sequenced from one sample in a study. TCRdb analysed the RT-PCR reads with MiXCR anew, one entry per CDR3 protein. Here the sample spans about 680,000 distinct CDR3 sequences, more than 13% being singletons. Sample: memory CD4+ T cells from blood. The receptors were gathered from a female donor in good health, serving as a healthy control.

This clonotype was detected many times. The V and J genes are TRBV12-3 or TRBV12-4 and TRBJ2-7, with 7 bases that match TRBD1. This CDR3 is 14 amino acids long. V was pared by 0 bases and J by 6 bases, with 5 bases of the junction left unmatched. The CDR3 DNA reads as TGTGCCAGCAGTTTAGCTACAGGGGTTCGCGAGCAGTACTTC. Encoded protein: CASSLATGVREQYF.

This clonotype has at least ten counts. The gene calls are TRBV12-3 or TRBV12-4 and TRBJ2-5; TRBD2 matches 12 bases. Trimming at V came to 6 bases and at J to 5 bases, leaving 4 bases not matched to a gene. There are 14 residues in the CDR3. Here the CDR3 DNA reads TGTGCCAGCAGGCTTGGGACTAGCGGGGAGACCCAGTACTTC. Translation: CASRLGTSGETQYF.

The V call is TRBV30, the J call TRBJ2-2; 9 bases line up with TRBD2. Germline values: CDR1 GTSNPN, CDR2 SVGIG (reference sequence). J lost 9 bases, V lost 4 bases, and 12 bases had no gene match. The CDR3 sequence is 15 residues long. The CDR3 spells CAWNRASGINRELFF. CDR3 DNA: TGTGCCTGGAACAGGGCTAGCGGGATAAACCGGGAGCTGTTTTTT.

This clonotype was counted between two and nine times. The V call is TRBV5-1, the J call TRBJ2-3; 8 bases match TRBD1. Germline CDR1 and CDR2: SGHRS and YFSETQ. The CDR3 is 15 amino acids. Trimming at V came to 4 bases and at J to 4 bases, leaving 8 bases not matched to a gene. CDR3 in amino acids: CASSPPDRDPDTQYF. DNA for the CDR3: TGCGCCAGCAGCCCCCCGGACAGGGACCCAGATACGCAGTATTTT.

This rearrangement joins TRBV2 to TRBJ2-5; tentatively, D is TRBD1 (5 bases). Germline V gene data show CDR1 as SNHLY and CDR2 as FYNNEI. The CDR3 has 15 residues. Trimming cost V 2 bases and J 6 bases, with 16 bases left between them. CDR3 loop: CASSERSQGSKTQYF. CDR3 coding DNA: TGTGCCAGCAGTGAAAGAAGTCAGGGTTCGAAGACCCAGTACTTC.

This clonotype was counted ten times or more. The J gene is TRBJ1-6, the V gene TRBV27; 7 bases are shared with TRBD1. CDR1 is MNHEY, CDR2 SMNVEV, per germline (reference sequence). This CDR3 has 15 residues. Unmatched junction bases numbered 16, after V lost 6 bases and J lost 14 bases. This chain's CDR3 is CASRTDRAVRKSLHF. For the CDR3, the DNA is TGTGCCAGCAGAACCGACAGGGCTGTCCGGAAATCCCTCCACTTT.

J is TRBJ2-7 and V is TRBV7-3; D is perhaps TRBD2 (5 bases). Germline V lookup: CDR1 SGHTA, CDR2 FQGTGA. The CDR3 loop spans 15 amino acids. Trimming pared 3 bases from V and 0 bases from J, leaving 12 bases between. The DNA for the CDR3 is TGTGCCAGCAGCTTTAGCAGCGGAGACTCCTACGAGCAGTACTTC. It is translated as CASSFSSGDSYEQYF.

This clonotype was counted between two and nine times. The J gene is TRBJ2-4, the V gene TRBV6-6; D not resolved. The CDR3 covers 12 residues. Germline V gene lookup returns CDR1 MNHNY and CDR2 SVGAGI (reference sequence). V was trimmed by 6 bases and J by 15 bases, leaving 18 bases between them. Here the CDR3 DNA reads TGTGCCAGCAGCCACCTCCCGGGCTTGCTGTACTTC. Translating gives CASSHLPGLLYF.

The CDR3 nucleotides are TGCAGTGCTCGATTGAAGGGACAGGACTATGGCTACACCTTC. This translates into CSARLKGQDYGYTF. The rearrangement joins TRBV20-1 to TRBJ1-2; TRBD1 matches 8 bases. The CDR3 totals 14 residues. Germline V gene lookup returns CDR1 DFQATT and CDR2 SNEGSKA (reference sequence). V shed 5 bases and J 3 bases; nucleotides not matched to a gene: 8.

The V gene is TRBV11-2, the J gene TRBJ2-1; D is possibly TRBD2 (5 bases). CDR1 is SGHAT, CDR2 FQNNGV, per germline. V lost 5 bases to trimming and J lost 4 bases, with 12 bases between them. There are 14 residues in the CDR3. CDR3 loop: CASSHKTGYNEQFF. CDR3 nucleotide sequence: TGTGCCAGCAGCCATAAAACGGGGTACAATGAGCAGTTCTTC.

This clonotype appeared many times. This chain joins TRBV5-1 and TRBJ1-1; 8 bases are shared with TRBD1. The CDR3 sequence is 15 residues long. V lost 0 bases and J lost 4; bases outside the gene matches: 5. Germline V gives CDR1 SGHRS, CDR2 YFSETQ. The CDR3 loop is CASSLGQGAGTEAFF. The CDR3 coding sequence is TGCGCCAGCAGCTTGGGCCAGGGGGCCGGCACTGAAGCTTTCTTT.